This T cell receptor (beta chain) is drawn from a study of cytomegalovirus exposure and HLA in healthy donors. Use of 60 Vbeta and 13 Jbeta primers characterized the PCR. Some clones are missing from TCRdb's copy, which holds only in-frame ones; the method was immunoSEQ multiplex PCR. Of fewer than 250,000 clones in the sample, about 81% were seen once. V lost 6 bases to trimming and J lost 4 bases; unmatched junction nucleotides: 14. Germline V lookup: CDR1 SGDLS, CDR2 YYNGEE. The CDR3 length is 16 residues. The specimen sequenced was PBMCs. The sequence derives from a man aged 40-49 years in good health and CMV-seropositive. The chain combines TRBV9 with TRBJ1-2; TRBD1 matches at 8 bases. The CDR3 reads CASTSTSTGGIYGYTF. DNA of the CDR3: TGTGCCAGCACCTCTACCTCAACAGGGGGGATCTATGGCTACACCTTC.